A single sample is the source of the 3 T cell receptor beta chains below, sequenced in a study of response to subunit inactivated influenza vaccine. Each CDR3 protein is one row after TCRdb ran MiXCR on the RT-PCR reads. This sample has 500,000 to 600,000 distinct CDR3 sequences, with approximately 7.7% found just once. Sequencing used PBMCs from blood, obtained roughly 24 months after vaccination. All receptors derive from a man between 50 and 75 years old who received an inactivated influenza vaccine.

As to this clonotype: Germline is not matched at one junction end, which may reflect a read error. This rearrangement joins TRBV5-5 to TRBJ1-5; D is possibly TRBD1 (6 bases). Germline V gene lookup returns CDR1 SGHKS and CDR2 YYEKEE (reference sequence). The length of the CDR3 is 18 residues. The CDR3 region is CASSLAALGAVINHPQHF. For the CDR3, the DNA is TGTGCCAGCAGCTTGGCGGCTCTGGGGGCCGTAATCAATCATCCCCAGCATTTT.

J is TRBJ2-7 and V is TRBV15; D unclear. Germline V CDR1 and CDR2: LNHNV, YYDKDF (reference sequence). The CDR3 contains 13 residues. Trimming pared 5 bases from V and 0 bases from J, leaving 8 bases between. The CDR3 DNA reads TGTGCCACCAGCCTTGTCCGCTCCTACGAGCAGTACTTC. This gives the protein CATSLVRSYEQYF.

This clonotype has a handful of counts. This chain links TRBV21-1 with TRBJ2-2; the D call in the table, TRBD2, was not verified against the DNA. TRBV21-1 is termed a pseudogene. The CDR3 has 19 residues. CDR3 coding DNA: TGTGCCAGCAGCAATTGGGTTTGGACTAGCGGAACGAACACCGGGGAGCTGTTTTTT. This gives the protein CASSNWVWTSGTNTGELFF.